The present TCR beta chain was sequenced within a study of T cells in localized non-small cell lung cancer (dated by TCRdb to 2020 to 2022). In terms of the full investigation: Comparing tumors with uninvolved tumor-adjacent lungs, the study looked at the T cell repertoires of 220 or so patients with early-stage NSCLC. The cohort comprised approximately 240 treatment-naïve NSCLC patients with resected, localized lung tumors. A mean age of 66.3 years was recorded for the NSCLC patients, of whom around 140 were male and 85 to 110 were female.

At diagnosis, tumor, uninvolved tumor-adjacent lung and peripheral blood were collected and then preserved as a mix of FFPE and fresh-frozen material. For TCR repertoire profiling, the blood samples were analyzed as peripheral blood mononuclear cells. The research as a whole found: Higher T cell density in blood was associated with longer overall survival, whereas higher clonality in adjacent lung was associated with shorter survival. A median of approximately 55 of the top 100 tumor clones were detected in paired uninvolved adjacent lung, and some 29 of these tumor clones were also found among the top 100 clones of the paired uninvolved adjacent lung. Because the study design was exploratory, TCR variables were selected using unadjusted p-values without false-discovery rate correction. Uninvolved tumor-adjacent lung showed the highest T cell clonality, higher than tumor, which suggests more focused antigenic responses in the uninvolved tumor-adjacent lung. Because multi-region tumor sequencing was not done, intratumor heterogeneity could not be ruled out.

The germline V gene encodes CDR1 SGHVS and CDR2 FQNEAQ. Between the V and J ends, shortened by 2 bases and 2 bases respectively, the junction contains 0 bases. The CDR3 spans 11 residues, from the cysteine through the phenylalanine. The kept DNA is CDR3 alone, 33 bases in frame from the first base. Of note for this clone: The antigen this receptor binds is unknown. No clone much larger than this one lies a single base away; base qualities are absent.

TCR beta CDR3 regions were sequenced from DNA using the immunoSEQ Assay. The paper's data handling went like this. T cell density was computed as TCR beta template counts normalized to usable DNA estimated by amplifying housekeeping genes. The preseqR package was used to estimate richness by extrapolating to 400,000 templates for PBMC samples and to 120,000 templates for tissue samples. Clonality was taken to be one minus Pielou's evenness. Tissue-enriched TCRs were identified through differential abundance testing performed on productive amino-acid clonotypes, with a minimum total count of 5 and an alpha of 0.1. The Jaccard Index and the Morisita Overlap Index were used to measure repertoire overlap between compartments. GLIPH grouped TCR beta CDR3s together with public tetramer-defined viral CDR3s, and a viral motif had to include at least three viral sequences and also show V-gene enrichment. TCRdb mirrors the immuneACCESS table, restricted to in-frame sequences. Some clones are absent from its copies; in checked studies, under half trace to an unresolved V gene, and the reason for the others is unknown. V, J and clone size derive from that table, while D and trimming were established from the DNA sequence. This sample comprises 90,000 to 95,000 clones, about nine tenths of them detected only once. The ten largest clonotypes hold around 15% of the sample.

Sequencing used peripheral blood, obtained before any cancer treatment. Recombination joined TRBV7-8 with TRBJ1-1; no D segment can be confidently identified. This clonotype originated in a man aged 40 to 69 with stage I squamous cell lung carcinoma. The CDR3 region reads CASSLNTEAFF. The base sequence is TGTGCCAGCAGCTTAAACACTGAAGCTTTCTTT.